This entry lists 30 T cell receptor beta chains sequenced from one sample in a study of post-analysis software for immune sequencing data. Study-wide points: Patients carried five TRBV segments more frequently than controls did, and TRBV5-6, TRBV5-1 and TRBV20-1 were among them.

TCR beta cDNA libraries had unique molecular identifiers. TCRdb reprocessed the PCR reads with MiXCR, giving one entry per CDR3 protein. The sample records roughly 580,000 distinct CDR3 sequences, around 40% being singletons. The antigens of these receptors remain unknown. Sequencing was carried out using blood. The origin of the receptors is a girl between 5 and 17 years old with multiple sclerosis.

This sequence joins TRBV5-1 and TRBJ2-7; D is possibly TRBD1 or TRBD2 (6 bases each). V gave up 6 bases and J gave up 5 bases, with 18 bases separating them. Germline CDR1 SGHRS, CDR2 YFSETQ. There are 14 residues in the CDR3. This CDR3 is CASTWRGEQHEQYF. CDR3 nucleotides: TGCGCCAGCACCTGGAGGGGGGAGCAGCACGAGCAGTACTTC.

Concerning this clonotype itself: Its ends do not fully match the called genes, so a read error is possible. The J gene is TRBJ2-1, the V gene TRBV5-1; D tentatively fits TRBD1 or TRBD2 (6 bases each). Germline CDR1 is SGHRS and CDR2 is YFSETQ. CDR3 length equals 17 residues. The CDR3 loop is CTSSPDSGQGRFNEQFF. The CDR3 DNA follows: TGCACCAGCAGCCCGGACTCGGGTCAGGGGAGGTTCAATGAGCAGTTCTTC.

Only a few counts were recorded for this clonotype. This chain connects TRBV6-6 to TRBJ1-3; D is perhaps TRBD1 (5 bases). Germline-derived CDR1 and CDR2 are MNHNY and SVGAGI (reference sequence). This CDR3 contains 14 residues. V was clipped by 4 bases and J by 2 bases, with 9 bases between them. The CDR3 bases are TGTGCCAGCAGTTCGGGAGGGGCTGGAAACACCATATATTTT. It is translated as CASSSGGAGNTIYF.

CDR3 nucleotides: TGTGCCTGCAACCGGGACAGGACCAACGAGCAGTACTTC. This translates into CACNRDRTNEQYF. This chain joins TRBV2 and TRBJ2-7; 8 positions match TRBD1. CDR3 size: 13 residues. After removal of 11 bases from V and 5 bases from J, the junction contained 11 bases not matched to a gene. In germline, CDR1 is SNHLY, CDR2 FYNNEI.

The V call is TRBV20-1, the J call TRBJ2-3, with 13 nucleotides matching TRBD2. Germline CDR1 reads DFQATT; CDR2 reads SNEGSKA (reference sequence). The CDR3 totals 17 residues. The V segment lost 5 bases and the J segment 4 bases; nucleotides outside the gene matches: 12. CDR3 sequence reads: CSAPRLAGGTGSDTQYF. The CDR3 region has the DNA TGCAGTGCTCCCCGACTAGCGGGGGGCACCGGGTCAGATACGCAGTATTTT.

The chain employs TRBV20-1 and TRBJ2-7, with D maybe TRBD2 (5 bases). The V and J ends lost 0 bases and 4 bases respectively, with 19 bases between them. The CDR3 runs to 16 residues. The germline gives CDR1 DFQATT, CDR2 SNEGSKA (reference sequence). CDR3 sequence: CSAREFSGGGMYEQYF. The CDR3 DNA reads TGCAGTGCTAGAGAGTTTTCAGGAGGCGGAATGTACGAGCAGTACTTC.

This clonotype was seen a few times. The gene calls are TRBV7-9 and TRBJ2-1, with a tentative D call TRBD1 (6 bases). This CDR3 contains 16 residues. CDR1 is SEHNR, CDR2 FQNEAQ, per germline (reference sequence). Trimming took 4 bases from V and 0 from J, leaving 13 bases between them. The CDR3 sequence: CASSWGQGSSYNEQFF. The DNA of the CDR3 is TGTGCCAGCAGCTGGGGGCAGGGAAGCTCCTACAATGAGCAGTTCTTC.

This sequence joins TRBV20-1 and TRBJ2-3; D is possibly TRBD2 (6 bases). V lost 3 bases, J lost 6 bases, and 7 bases lay in between. Germline CDR1 reads DFQATT; CDR2 reads SNEGSKA (reference sequence). This CDR3 region has 11 residues. CDR3 amino acids: CSASSGDTQYF. For the CDR3, the DNA is TGCAGTGCTAGCAGCGGGGATACGCAGTATTTT.

The CDR3 DNA is TGTGCCAGCAGTTTCGCGGGGGGGCGAGAGACCCAGTACTTC. The encoded protein is CASSFAGGRETQYF. The rearrangement joins TRBV12-3 or TRBV12-4 to TRBJ2-5; 9 nucleotides line up with TRBD2. The J segment lost 4 bases and the V segment lost 3 bases, leaving 3 bases of the junction unmatched. The CDR3 contains 14 residues.

This clonotype has a handful of counts. The chain recombines TRBV6-1 with TRBJ1-2, with D maybe TRBD1 (5 bases). The V end was cut by 1 base, the J end by 8 bases, with 11 bases between. Germline V gene lookup returns CDR1 MNHNS and CDR2 SASEGT. The CDR3 contains 13 residues. The chain's CDR3 is CASSEEGRDGYTF. The CDR3 DNA follows: TGTGCCAGCAGTGAAGAGGGGAGGGACGGCTACACCTTC.

This sequence joins TRBV29-1 and TRBJ2-3, with 8 bases identical to TRBD2. The trim removed 6 bases at V and 4 bases at J, leaving 15 bases unmatched. The CDR3 length is 16 residues. Germline values: CDR1 SQVTM, CDR2 ANQGSEA. CDR3 region: CSVRPAGGWMADTQYF. The CDR3 DNA reads TGCAGCGTGAGGCCCGCGGGAGGTTGGATGGCAGATACGCAGTATTTT.

The chain couples TRBV28 to TRBJ2-1; 9 bases agree with TRBD2. The CDR3 covers 16 residues. The ends lost 5 bases at V and 6 bases at J; junction bases unmatched: 11. From germline, CDR1 is MDHEN and CDR2 SYDVKM. The CDR3 here is CASSPLGAGGRNEQFF. The CDR3 DNA follows: TGTGCCAGCAGTCCCCTCGGGGCGGGAGGGCGCAATGAGCAGTTCTTC.

This clonotype has more than one count but fewer than ten. The chain uses TRBV20-1 and TRBJ2-7, with a tentative D call TRBD1 (6 bases). Trimming took 6 bases from V and 3 from J, leaving 12 bases between them. Germline lookup yields CDR1 DFQATT and CDR2 SNEGSKA (reference sequence). The CDR3 has 12 residues. CDR3 in amino acids: CSAIQGSYEQYF. CDR3 nucleotide sequence: TGCAGTGCCATTCAGGGGAGCTACGAGCAGTACTTC.

V usage is TRBV12-3 or TRBV12-4 and J usage is TRBJ2-7, with D unclear. This CDR3 contains 13 residues. V lost 6 bases to trimming and J lost 5 bases, with 14 bases between them. This CDR3 reads CASRWTWANEQYF. CDR3 nucleotide sequence: TGTGCCAGCAGATGGACGTGGGCTAACGAGCAGTACTTC.

The CDR3 DNA follows: TGCAGTGCTCCAGCACCGGGGGCCAAAAACATTCAGTACTTC. It codes for CSAPAPGAKNIQYF. The genes are TRBV20-1 and TRBJ2-4, with D possibly being TRBD2 (5 bases). The length of the CDR3 is 14 residues. Germline CDR1 reads DFQATT; CDR2 reads SNEGSKA (reference sequence). V was cut by 5 bases and J by 1 base, with 12 bases left in between.

The V and J genes are TRBV28 and TRBJ1-2, with a tentative D call TRBD1 (5 bases). The V gene lost 4 bases and the J gene lost 2 bases, with 20 bases spanning the gap. Germline V CDR1 and CDR2: MDHEN, SYDVKM. The CDR3 extends over 17 amino acids. The CDR3 bases are TGTGCCAGCAGTTATCCGATGAGGGCAGGGTCCAACTATGGCTACACCTTC. Protein sequence: CASSYPMRAGSNYGYTF.

J is TRBJ2-5 and V is TRBV12-3 or TRBV12-4; the D gene is possibly TRBD2 (5 bases). The germline V and J ends were trimmed by 6 bases and 2 bases, with 13 bases remaining between them. The CDR3 contains 14 residues. For the CDR3, the DNA is TGTGCCAGCAGGTTACGGGGAAGGCAAGAGACCCAGTACTTC. Its protein is CASRLRGRQETQYF.

This rearrangement joins TRBV5-1 to TRBJ2-1; D unresolved. This CDR3 region has 15 residues. Germline V gene sequence: CDR1 SGHRS, CDR2 YFSETQ. V was trimmed by 6 bases and J by 0 bases, leaving 13 bases between them. CDR3: CASKTVVGSYNEQFF. Here the CDR3 DNA reads TGCGCCAGCAAGACGGTGGTTGGCTCCTACAATGAGCAGTTCTTC.

The chain uses TRBV3-1 and TRBJ1-2; TRBD1 is a possible D gene (5 bases). Germline V gene sequence: CDR1 LGHDT, CDR2 YNNKEL (reference sequence). Trimming removed 7 bases from V and 9 bases from J, with 15 bases in between. CDR3 size: 12 residues. The CDR3 sequence: CASTQGAGSYTF. As DNA, the CDR3 is TGTGCCAGCACCCAGGGAGCCGGGAGCTACACCTTC.

This clonotype was counted between two and nine times. The V and J genes are TRBV12-3 or TRBV12-4 and TRBJ1-2; D perhaps matches TRBD1 (5 bases). Trimming removed 4 bases at V and 8 bases at J, with 11 bases between. The CDR3 sequence is 12 residues long. In DNA form, the CDR3 reads TGTGCCAGCAGTTCCCGGGGGGACGGCTACACCTTC. Protein: CASSSRGDGYTF.

The J gene is TRBJ2-4, the V gene TRBV12-3 or TRBV12-4; D gene ambiguous. The CDR3 loop spans 15 amino acids. Deletions cut 6 bases from V and 1 base from J, with 13 bases between. The CDR3 region has the DNA TGTGCCAGCAGCGTCCGGCCCCCTGCCAAAAACATTCAGTACTTC. This translates into CASSVRPPAKNIQYF.

The V gene is TRBV24-1, the J gene TRBJ2-1; D ambiguous. Per germline, CDR1 KGHDR and CDR2 SFDVKD. V was trimmed by 3 bases and J by 8 bases, leaving 13 bases between them. The CDR3 is made up of 14 amino acids. CDR3 loop: CATSDPDGSDEQFF. CDR3 sequence (DNA): TGTGCCACCAGTGATCCCGATGGGTCTGATGAGCAGTTCTTC.

The V call is TRBV11-2, the J call TRBJ2-1; possible D gene TRBD2, 5 bases. V lost 3 bases and J 8 bases, leaving 14 bases between the germline ends. This CDR3 comprises 14 residues. Germline assignment: CDR1 SGHAT and CDR2 FQNNGV. The CDR3 loop reads CASSFGRGPYEQFF. The CDR3 nucleotides are TGTGCCAGCAGCTTTGGGAGAGGGCCCTATGAGCAGTTCTTC.

This CDR3 is CASSLDSGEGANVLTF. The CDR3 DNA follows: TGTGCCAGCAGCTTGGATTCGGGTGAGGGGGCCAACGTCCTGACTTTC. This chain connects TRBV5-8 to TRBJ2-6; no firm D call. Trimming cost V 0 bases and J 4 bases, with 11 bases left between them. In germline, CDR1 is SGHTS, CDR2 YDEGEE. This CDR3 region has 16 residues.

J is TRBJ2-4 and V is TRBV20-1; 12 nucleotides match TRBD2. In germline, CDR1 is DFQATT, CDR2 SNEGSKA (reference sequence). The CDR3 covers 15 residues. With V trimmed by 6 bases and J by 13 bases, 16 bases remained unmatched. In nucleotides, the CDR3 is TGCAGTGCCCACCCGGCTAGCGGGGGGGAGGGTGAGCAGTACTTC. Translating gives CSAHPASGGEGEQYF.

This clonotype was detected only a few times. The chain links TRBV6-5 to TRBJ2-7; 10 bases are a match to TRBD1. After removal of 8 bases from V and 3 bases from J, the junction contained 4 bases not matched to a gene. The CDR3 is 13 amino acids. Germline lookup yields CDR1 MNHEY and CDR2 SVGAGI. CDR3 in amino acids: CASRRDRGYEQYF. DNA of the CDR3: TGTGCCAGCCGCCGGGACAGGGGCTACGAGCAGTACTTC.

This clonotype was seen a few times. The chain carries TRBV10-3 and TRBJ2-7, with D possibly TRBD2 on 6 matching bases. V was clipped by 2 bases and J by 5 bases, with 16 bases between them. Germline CDR1 reads ENHRY; CDR2 reads SYGVKD. The CDR3 consists of 15 residues. CDR3 in DNA: TGTGCCATCAGTGAGACGGGGGAATTGACGGACGAGCAGTACTTC. It translates to CAISETGELTDEQYF.

About this clonotype itself: Germline and junction disagree at one end, which may indicate a read error. This rearrangement joins TRBV4-2 to TRBJ2-4, with D hard to call. Germline V gene sequence: CDR1 LGHNA, CDR2 YNFKEQ. The CDR3 consists of 15 residues. The CDR3 nucleotides read TGTACCAGCAGCCAAGTAGGAATGGGCGGTGACATTCAGTACTTC. Its translation: CTSSQVGMGGDIQYF.

The chain uses TRBV7-9 and TRBJ1-1, with 7 bases lining up with TRBD1. Trimming took 3 bases from V and 0 from J; bases not matched to a gene: 10. CDR3 length: 17 amino acids. The germline V gene encodes CDR1 SEHNR and CDR2 FQNEAQ (reference sequence). This CDR3 is CASSFWDPDRVNTEAFF. Here the CDR3 DNA reads TGTGCCAGCAGCTTCTGGGACCCTGACAGGGTGAACACTGAAGCTTTCTTT.

This clonotype was seen a few times. This sequence joins TRBV5-1 and TRBJ2-2, with a tentative D call TRBD1 (6 bases). From germline, CDR1 is SGHRS and CDR2 YFSETQ. This CDR3 has 15 residues. The V gene lost 0 bases and the J gene lost 4 bases, with 10 bases spanning the gap. The CDR3 here is CASSLVQGSTGELFF. CDR3 DNA sequence: TGCGCCAGCAGCTTGGTGCAGGGGAGCACCGGGGAGCTGTTTTTT.